This T cell receptor (beta chain) originates from a study of shared clonotypes between healthy human individuals. General observations from the study: Sequencing depth was expected to influence donor clonotype sharing. Rarefaction showed that sequencing of sorted subsets was incomplete (despite large depth). Among a handful of donors, roughly 5.4% of naive CD4 clonotypes were found in common. Generally, estimated richness proved larger in naive subsets than it did in memory subsets.

CD45RO-negative cells were positively selected for CCR7, leaving out terminally differentiated effector memory CD45RA+ cells. Data came from immunoSEQ multiplex PCR; TCRdb stores just in-frame clones and leaves some out. This sample has about 2.1 million clones; 90% to 95% occur once, and the top ten carry around 1.7%. Germline V CDR1 and CDR2: SGHVS, FQNEAQ. Trimming cost V 4 bases and J 4 bases, with 17 bases left between them. There are 16 residues in the CDR3. In regard to this clone: Its antigen is currently unknown.

Sequencing was carried out using naive CD8+ T cells from PBMCs. The chain carries TRBV7-8 and TRBJ2-1; TRBD2 is a possible D gene (6 bases). This TCR derives from a young man in good health. Some clones in this sample may be carry-over from other donors' samples. As DNA, the CDR3 is TGTGCCAGCAGCTCCCGGGCGGGGATTGGATACAATGAGCAGTTCTTC. Amino acid sequence: CASSSRAGIGYNEQFF.